This entry lists 10 T cell receptor beta chains sequenced from one sample in a study of blood T cell repertoires in COVID-19. Clones were sequenced by immunoSEQ multiplex PCR, and TCRdb holds only the in-frame ones, with some missing. Among a few hundred thousand clones listed, roughly 86% were seen once. The source material was peripheral blood. The receptors here all came from a young woman with COVID-19, enrolled during active disease.

The chain combines TRBV19 with TRBJ2-6; a possible D gene is TRBD2 (6 bases). The CDR3 sequence is 18 residues long. Germline loops: CDR1 LNHDA, CDR2 SQIVND (reference sequence). Trimming left V 3 bases short and J 2 bases short, with 17 bases between. The CDR3: CASSIFSGGKTGANVLTF. In DNA, the CDR3 is TGTGCCAGTAGTATTTTCAGCGGAGGGAAGACTGGGGCCAACGTCCTGACTTTC.

The chain carries TRBV27 and TRBJ2-7; TRBD1 agrees at 10 bases. Germline lookup yields CDR1 MNHEY and CDR2 SMNVEV (reference sequence). The CDR3 contains 15 residues. V was clipped by 3 bases and J by 1 base; unmatched bases: 3. CDR3 bases: TGTGCCAGCAGTTTTCTGGGACAGGGGTCCTACGAGCAGTACTTC. Its protein is CASSFLGQGSYEQYF.

The chain has TRBV10-3 and TRBJ2-1; TRBD2 matches 11 bases. Looked up from germline, CDR1 is ENHRY and CDR2 is SYGVKD. Losses at the gene ends were 5 bases for V and 4 bases for J; bases not matched to a gene: 7. This CDR3 spans 16 amino acids. CDR3 region: CAISITGTSGYNEQFF. CDR3 DNA sequence: TGTGCCATCAGTATAACCGGGACTAGCGGTTACAATGAGCAGTTCTTC.

The chain links TRBV15 to TRBJ1-2; 8 bases line up with TRBD1. Germline V gene sequence: CDR1 LNHNV, CDR2 YYDKDF (reference sequence). Germline trimming cut 1 base from V and 8 bases from J; bases unmatched to any gene: 9. The CDR3 sequence is 15 residues long. In DNA, the CDR3 is TGTGCCACCAGCAGAGGGCAGGGGGCCTCTAGCGGCTACACCTTC. The encoded protein is CATSRGQGASSGYTF.

This clone was counted once. The chain recombines TRBV6-5 with TRBJ2-1, with D tentatively TRBD1 (6 bases). The ends were cut back, 7 bases at V and 9 bases at J, with 16 bases in the middle. The CDR3 contains 13 residues. The germline CDR1 and CDR2 sequences are MNHEY and SVGAGI. CDR3 sequence: CASKKQGRAEQFF. For the CDR3, the DNA is TGTGCCAGCAAGAAACAGGGTAGGGCTGAGCAGTTCTTC.

About this clone itself: The same CDR3 can be traced to other DNA sequences in this sample. The CDR3 loop is CASSQDRGSSYEQYF. In nucleotides, the CDR3 is TGCGCCAGCAGCCAAGATAGGGGCAGTTCCTACGAGCAGTACTTC. The rearrangement uses TRBV4-3 and TRBJ2-7, with D possibly TRBD1 on 5 matching bases. This CDR3 is built from 15 residues. Trimming removed 0 bases at V and 1 base at J, with 10 bases between. Germline values: CDR1 LGHNA, CDR2 YSLEER.

V and J are TRBV5-4 and TRBJ2-7; a weak D match, TRBD2 (5 bases). There are 14 residues in the CDR3. Germline V gene lookup returns CDR1 SGHNT and CDR2 YYREEE (reference sequence). V dropped 0 bases and J dropped 6 bases, with 13 bases sitting between them. The CDR3 region has the DNA TGTGCCAGCAGCTTGGGAGGGAAAGGGCGCGAGCAGTACTTC. It is translated as CASSLGGKGREQYF.

The V gene is TRBV12-3 or TRBV12-4, the J gene TRBJ2-7; D is possibly TRBD2 (5 bases). With 3 bases removed from V and 3 bases from J, the gap between germline ends came to 9 bases. CDR3 length: 13 amino acids. The CDR3 is CASSLEEIYEQYF. CDR3 in DNA: TGTGCCAGCAGTTTGGAGGAGATCTACGAGCAGTACTTC.

Worth noting for this clone: The junction departs from the called germline gene at one end, perhaps through a read error. The V call is TRBV9, the J call TRBJ2-5; D unresolved. Germline assignment: CDR1 SGDLS and CDR2 YYNGEE. The CDR3 loop spans 13 amino acids. For the CDR3, the DNA is TGTGCCAGCAGCGTAGACAGCCAACAGACCCAGTACTTC. As protein: CASSVDSQQTQYF.

CDR3 nucleotide sequence: TGCGCCAGCAGCCAAGCGGGAAGGCTAGCGGGAGCCTACGAGCAGTACTTC. This sequence encodes CASSQAGRLAGAYEQYF. The chain recombines TRBV4-3 with TRBJ2-7; 10 positions agree with TRBD2. Germline CDR1 is LGHNA and CDR2 is YSLEER. V lost 1 base to trimming and J lost 2 bases; unmatched junction nucleotides: 8. The CDR3 contains 17 residues.